Here is one T cell receptor beta chain with its context. The data were obtained in a study of cytomegalovirus exposure and HLA in healthy donors. The PCR employed 60 Vbeta primers together with 13 Jbeta primers. Method: immunoSEQ multiplex PCR; TCRdb's copy keeps in-frame clones and lacks some. The table records 85,000 to 100,000 clones, less than 80% of them present only once. The CDR3 spans 15 residues. V was clipped by 3 bases and J by 0 bases, with 9 bases between them. Per germline, CDR1 MNHNS and CDR2 SASEGT. The chain carries TRBV6-1 and TRBJ2-1; no definite D call. Sequenced material: PBMCs. This sequence originates from a woman aged 40-49 years in good health and CMV-seropositive. The CDR3 spells CASSDNPLSYNEQFF. CDR3 DNA sequence: TGTGCCAGCAGTGATAACCCACTCTCCTACAATGAGCAGTTCTTC.